This T cell receptor beta chain is drawn from a study of cytomegalovirus exposure and HLA in healthy donors. Findings of the study overall: Later work found that TCR association rates differed between HLA loci; DRB1 had the most and HLA-C the fewest.

The V and J ends lost 5 bases and 8 bases, in that order; junction bases with no gene match: 13. Per the germline V gene, CDR1 is MNHEY and CDR2 is SMNVEV (reference sequence). This CDR3 has 15 residues. To note about this clone: Its antigen is undetermined.

With 60 Vbeta and 13 Jbeta primers, the PCR was carried out. This table comes from immunoSEQ multiplex PCR, and its TCRdb copy is limited to in-frame clones, with some not included. This repertoire shows approximately 110,000 clones, 83% found once; its top ten account for roughly 6.1%. This sequence originates from a man between 18 and 35 years old in good health and CMV-seronegative. The chain joins TRBV27 to TRBJ1-2; 8 positions agree with TRBD1. The sample consisted of PBMCs. CDR3 coding DNA: TGTGCCAGCAGTAGCTACTACAGGGGGGGCGAGGGCTACACCTTC. As protein: CASSSYYRGGEGYTF.